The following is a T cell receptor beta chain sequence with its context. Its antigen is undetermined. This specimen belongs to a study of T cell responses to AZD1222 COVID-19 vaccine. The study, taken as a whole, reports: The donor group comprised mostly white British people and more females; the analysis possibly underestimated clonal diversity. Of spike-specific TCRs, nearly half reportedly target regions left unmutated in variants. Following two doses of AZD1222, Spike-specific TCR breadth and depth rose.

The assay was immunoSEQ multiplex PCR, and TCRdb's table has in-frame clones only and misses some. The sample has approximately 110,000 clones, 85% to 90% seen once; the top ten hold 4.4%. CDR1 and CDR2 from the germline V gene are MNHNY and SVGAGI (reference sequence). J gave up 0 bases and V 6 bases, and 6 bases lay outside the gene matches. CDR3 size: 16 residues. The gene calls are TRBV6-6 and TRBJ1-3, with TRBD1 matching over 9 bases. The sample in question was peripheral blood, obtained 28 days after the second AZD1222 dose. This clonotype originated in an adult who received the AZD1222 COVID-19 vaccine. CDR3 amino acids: CASRPPGQGSGNTIYF. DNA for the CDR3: TGTGCCAGCAGGCCCCCGGGACAGGGCTCTGGAAACACCATATATTTT.